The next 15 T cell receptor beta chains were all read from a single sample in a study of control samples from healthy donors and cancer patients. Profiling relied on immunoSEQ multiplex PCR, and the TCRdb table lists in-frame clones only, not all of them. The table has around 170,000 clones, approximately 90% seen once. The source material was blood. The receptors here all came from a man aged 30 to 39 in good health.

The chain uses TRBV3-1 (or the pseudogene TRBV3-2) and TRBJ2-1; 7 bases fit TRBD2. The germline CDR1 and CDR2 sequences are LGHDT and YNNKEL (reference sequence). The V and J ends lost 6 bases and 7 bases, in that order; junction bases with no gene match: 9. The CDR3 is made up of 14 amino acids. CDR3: CASRGRGTRNEQFF. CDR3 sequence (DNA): TGTGCCAGCAGGGGGAGGGGTACTCGGAATGAGCAGTTCTTC.

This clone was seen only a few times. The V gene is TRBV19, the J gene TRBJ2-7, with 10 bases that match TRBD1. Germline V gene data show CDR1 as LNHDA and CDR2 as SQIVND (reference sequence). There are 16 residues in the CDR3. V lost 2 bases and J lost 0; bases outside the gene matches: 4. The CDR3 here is CASSIRQGALSYEQYF. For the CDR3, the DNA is TGTGCCAGTAGTATAAGACAGGGGGCCCTCTCCTACGAGCAGTACTTC.

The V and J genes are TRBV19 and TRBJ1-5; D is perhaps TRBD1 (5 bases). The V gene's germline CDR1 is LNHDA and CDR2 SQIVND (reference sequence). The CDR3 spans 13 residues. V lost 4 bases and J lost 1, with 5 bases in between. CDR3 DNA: TGTGCCAGTAGTAGGGACAGCAATCAGCCCCAGCATTTT. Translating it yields CASSRDSNQPQHF.

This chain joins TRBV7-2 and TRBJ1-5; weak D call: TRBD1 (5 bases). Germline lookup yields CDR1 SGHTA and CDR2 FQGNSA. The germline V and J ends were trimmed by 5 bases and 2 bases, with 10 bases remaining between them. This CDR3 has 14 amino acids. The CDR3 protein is CASSPRDGNQPQHF. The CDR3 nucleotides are TGTGCCAGCAGCCCCCGGGACGGCAATCAGCCCCAGCATTTT.

In nucleotides, the CDR3 is TGTGCCAGCAGCCTAACGACAGGGTCTATGAACACTGAAGCTTTCTTT. This codes for CASSLTTGSMNTEAFF. The V gene is TRBV7-2, the J gene TRBJ1-1, with TRBD1 identical over 7 bases. Germline V gives CDR1 SGHTA, CDR2 FQGNSA. V shed 5 bases and J 0 bases; nucleotides not matched to a gene: 9. CDR3 length: 16 amino acids.

Here the CDR3 reads CASSLDGQGGQPQHF. CDR3 sequence (DNA): TGCGCCAGCAGCTTGGATGGCCAGGGGGGTCAGCCCCAGCATTTT. V gene TRBV5-1 combines with J gene TRBJ1-5, with TRBD1 matching over 7 bases. CDR3 length equals 15 residues. V dropped 0 bases and J dropped 6; count of bases not matched to a gene: 6. From germline, CDR1 is SGHRS and CDR2 YFSETQ.

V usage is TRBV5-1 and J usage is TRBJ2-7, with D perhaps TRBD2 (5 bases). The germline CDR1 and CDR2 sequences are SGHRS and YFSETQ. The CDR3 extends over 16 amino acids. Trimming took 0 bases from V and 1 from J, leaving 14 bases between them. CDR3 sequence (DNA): TGCGCCAGCAGCTTGGCCCAGGCGGGCACGTCCTACGAGCAGTACTTC. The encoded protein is CASSLAQAGTSYEQYF.

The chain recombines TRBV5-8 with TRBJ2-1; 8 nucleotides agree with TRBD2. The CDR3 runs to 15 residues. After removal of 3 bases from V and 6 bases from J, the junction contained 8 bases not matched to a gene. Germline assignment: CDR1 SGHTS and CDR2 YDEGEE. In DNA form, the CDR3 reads TGTGCCAGCAGCTCCCGGGGGCGGGGGGTCAATGAGCAGTTCTTC. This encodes CASSSRGRGVNEQFF. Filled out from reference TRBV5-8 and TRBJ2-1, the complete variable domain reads EAGVTQSPTHLIKTRGQQATLRCSPISGHTSVYWYQQALGLGLQFLLWYDEGEERNRGNFPPRFSGRQFPNYSSELNVNALELEDSALYLCASSSRGRGVNEQFFGPGTRLTVL.

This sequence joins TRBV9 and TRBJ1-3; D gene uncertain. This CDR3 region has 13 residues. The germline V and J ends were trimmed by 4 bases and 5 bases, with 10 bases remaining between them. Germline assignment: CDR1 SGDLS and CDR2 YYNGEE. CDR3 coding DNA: TGTGCCAGCAGCCCCGCCGGTAGAAACACCATATATTTT. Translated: CASSPAGRNTIYF.

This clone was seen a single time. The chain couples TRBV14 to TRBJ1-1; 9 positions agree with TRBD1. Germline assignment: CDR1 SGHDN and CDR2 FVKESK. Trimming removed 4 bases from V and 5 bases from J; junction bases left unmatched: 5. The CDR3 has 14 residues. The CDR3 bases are TGTGCCAGCAGCCGACAGGGGGTTGGGACTGAAGCTTTCTTT. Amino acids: CASSRQGVGTEAFF.

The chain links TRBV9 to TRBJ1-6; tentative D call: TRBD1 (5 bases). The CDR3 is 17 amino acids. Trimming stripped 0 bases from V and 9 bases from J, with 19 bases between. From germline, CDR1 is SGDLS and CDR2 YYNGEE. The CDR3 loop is CASSVGVGAGIVSPLHF. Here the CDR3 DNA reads TGTGCCAGCAGCGTAGGGGTCGGGGCAGGGATCGTTTCACCCCTCCACTTT.

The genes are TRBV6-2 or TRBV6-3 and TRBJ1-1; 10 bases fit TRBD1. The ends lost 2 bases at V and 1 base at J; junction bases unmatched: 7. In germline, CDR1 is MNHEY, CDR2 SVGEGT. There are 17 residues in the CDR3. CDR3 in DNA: TGTGCCAGCAGTTACCCAACCGGACAGGGGGAGAACACTGAAGCTTTCTTT. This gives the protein CASSYPTGQGENTEAFF.

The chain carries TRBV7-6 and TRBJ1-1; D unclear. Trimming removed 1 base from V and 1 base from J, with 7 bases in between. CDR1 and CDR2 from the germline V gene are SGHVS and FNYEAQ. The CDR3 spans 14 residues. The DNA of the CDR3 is TGTGCCAGCAGCTTAGGGGAGGGGAACACTGAAGCTTTCTTT. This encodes CASSLGEGNTEAFF.

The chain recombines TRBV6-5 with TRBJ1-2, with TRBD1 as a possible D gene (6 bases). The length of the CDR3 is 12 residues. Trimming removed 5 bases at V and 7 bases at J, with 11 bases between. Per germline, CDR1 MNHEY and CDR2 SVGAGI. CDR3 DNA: TGTGCCAGCAGTACCCCAGGGGCTGGCTACACCTTC. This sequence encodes CASSTPGAGYTF.

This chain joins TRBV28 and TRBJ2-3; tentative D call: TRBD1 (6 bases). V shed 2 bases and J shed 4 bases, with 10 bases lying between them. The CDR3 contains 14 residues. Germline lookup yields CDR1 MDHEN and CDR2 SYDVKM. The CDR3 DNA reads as TGTGCCAGCAGTTTAGTACAGGGCGCAGATACGCAGTATTTT. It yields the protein CASSLVQGADTQYF.